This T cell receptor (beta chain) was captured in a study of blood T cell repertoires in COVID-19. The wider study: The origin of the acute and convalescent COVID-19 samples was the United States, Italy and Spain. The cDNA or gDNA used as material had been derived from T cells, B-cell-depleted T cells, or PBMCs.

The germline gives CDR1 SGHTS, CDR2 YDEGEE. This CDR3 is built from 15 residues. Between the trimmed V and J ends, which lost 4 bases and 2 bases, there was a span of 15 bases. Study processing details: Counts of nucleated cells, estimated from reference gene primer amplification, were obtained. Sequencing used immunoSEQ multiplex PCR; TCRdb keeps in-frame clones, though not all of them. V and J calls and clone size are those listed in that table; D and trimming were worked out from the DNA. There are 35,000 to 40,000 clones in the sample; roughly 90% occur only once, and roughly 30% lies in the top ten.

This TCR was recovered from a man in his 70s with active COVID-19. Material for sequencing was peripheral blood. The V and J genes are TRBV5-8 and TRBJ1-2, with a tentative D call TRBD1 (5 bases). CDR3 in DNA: TGTGCCAGCAGCCGTCCGGCCAGGGCCAACTATGGCTACACCTTC. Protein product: CASSRPARANYGYTF. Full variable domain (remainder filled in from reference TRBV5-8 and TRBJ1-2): EAGVTQSPTHLIKTRGQQATLRCSPISGHTSVYWYQQALGLGLQFLLWYDEGEERNRGNFPPRFSGRQFPNYSSELNVNALELEDSALYLCASSRPARANYGYTFGSGTRLTVV.